The present T cell receptor beta chain was sequenced within a study of beta chain features in type 1 diabetes. General study findings and limits: For Type 1 diabetes patients, all four CD4+ subsets carried TCRB CDR3s that were moderately but significantly shorter. Reads derived from cDNA could over-represent cells showing high TCR expression.

With regard to this clone: What it recognizes is unknown.

All of the isolated RNA was reverse transcribed, so expressed TCRB transcripts were sequenced. The data were produced by immunoSEQ multiplex PCR, yet TCRdb's version contains in-frame clones alone and is incomplete. Of fewer than 300,000 clones listed, around 21% were seen once; the top ten hold 0.028%. CDR1 is MDHEN and CDR2 is SYDVKM in the germline V gene. J was trimmed by 0 bases and V by 5 bases; bases with no gene match: 1. The CDR3 runs to 14 residues. The sequenced material came from naive CD4+ T cells from blood. The chain has TRBV28 and TRBJ2-4, with 7 bases aligning to TRBD1. This TCR came from a middle-aged woman with type 1 diabetes. Written as DNA, the CDR3 is TGTGCCAGCAGTCCAGGGGGAGCCAAAAACATTCAGTACTTC. Amino acids: CASSPGGAKNIQYF.